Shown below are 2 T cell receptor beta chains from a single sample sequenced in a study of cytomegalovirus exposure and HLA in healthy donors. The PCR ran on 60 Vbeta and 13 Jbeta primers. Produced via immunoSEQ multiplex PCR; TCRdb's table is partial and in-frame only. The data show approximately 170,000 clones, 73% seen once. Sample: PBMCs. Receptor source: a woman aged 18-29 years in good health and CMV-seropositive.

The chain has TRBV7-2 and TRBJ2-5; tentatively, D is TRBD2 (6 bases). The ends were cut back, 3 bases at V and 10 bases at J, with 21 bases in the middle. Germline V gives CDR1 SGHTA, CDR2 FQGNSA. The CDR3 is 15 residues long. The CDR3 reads CASSLLGLPIRDQYF. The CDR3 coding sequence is TGTGCCAGCAGCTTGTTGGGACTCCCAATAAGGGACCAGTACTTC.

The CDR3 region is CSVEEWLDSTDTQYF. CDR3 bases: TGCAGCGTTGAAGAATGGCTCGACTCCACAGATACGCAGTATTTT. V usage is TRBV29-1 and J usage is TRBJ2-3; D unresolved. Germline-derived CDR1 and CDR2 are SQVTM and ANQGSEA. The CDR3 is 15 amino acids. V shed 0 bases and J shed 2 bases, with 12 bases lying between them.